This TCR beta chain was sequenced for a study of T cell changes during pregnancy in multiple sclerosis. The V and J ends lost 3 bases and 4 bases, in that order; junction bases with no gene match: 9. The CDR3 has 15 amino acids. CDR1 is MNHEY, CDR2 SVGAGI, per germline. Assay: immunoSEQ multiplex PCR; the TCRdb copy retains only in-frame clones and omits some. The data hold 60,000 or so clones, with 80% to 90% observed a single time. The rearrangement links TRBV6-5 to TRBJ2-7; the match to TRBD2 covers 7 bases. This clonotype was obtained from a female donor with multiple sclerosis, enrolled in a pregnancy study. Sequenced here: peripheral blood, sampled in the first trimester of pregnancy. Here the CDR3 DNA reads TGTGCCAGCAGTTATAGCGGCGGGAGATTTTACGAGCAGTACTTC. Translating it yields CASSYSGGRFYEQYF.